The T cell receptor (beta chain) under discussion was sequenced for a study of blood T cell repertoires in COVID-19. The wider study: Donors in the United States, Italy and Spain gave samples during acute or convalescent COVID-19. In each case, the material was cDNA or gDNA derived from T cells, B-cell-depleted T cells, or PBMCs.

In the source study's methods: It was from reference gene primer amplification that nucleated cell counts were estimated. Repertoires were generated with immunoSEQ multiplex PCR, while TCRdb's copy carries only in-frame clones and drops some. D and trimming come from the DNA, and the V and J calls and clone size come from that table. The data contain 150,000 to 200,000 clones, 70% to 85% of them seen just once; the ten biggest clones take up 9.8%. The sample taken for sequencing was peripheral blood. The receptor comes from a woman older than 75 with acute or convalescent COVID-19.

The CDR3 DNA reads TGTGCCAGCTCTCCGCAGGGAACCGGAAACACCATATATTTT. Its protein product is CASSPQGTGNTIYF. V and J are TRBV18 and TRBJ1-3; weak D call: TRBD1 (5 bases). Germline V gives CDR1 KGHSH, CDR2 LQKENI. With 6 bases removed from V and 4 bases from J, the gap between germline ends came to 13 bases. The CDR3 loop spans 14 amino acids.